This TCR beta chain was recorded in a study of blood T cell repertoires in COVID-19. CDR3 size: 13 residues. CDR1 and CDR2 from the germline V gene are MNHEY and SVGAGI. V lost 2 bases and J lost 8; bases outside the gene matches: 5. How the authors handled the data: For nucleated cells, counts were estimated from reference gene primer amplification. Profiling relied on immunoSEQ multiplex PCR, and the TCRdb table lists in-frame clones only, not all of them. V and J calls and clone size are those listed in that table; D and trimming were worked out from the DNA. Among about 190,000 clones, 80% to 90% were seen once, and the ten largest hold 2.1%.

Sample: peripheral blood. The gene calls are TRBV6-5 and TRBJ2-7, with 8 bases aligning to TRBD1. The clonotype originates from a man between 65 and 85 years old with active or convalescent COVID-19. The DNA of the CDR3 is TGTGCCAGCAGTTACGAGGACAGGGCCAAGCAGTACTTC. Translation: CASSYEDRAKQYF.